The clone carrying this TCR beta chain came up many times. Its target is unknown. Unique molecular identifiers were incorporated when the TCRbeta library was constructed. Via MiXCR, TCRdb re-called the PCR reads, giving one row per CDR3 protein. The table lists hundreds of thousands of distinct CDR3 sequences, about 12% of them singletons. This sample stems from a study of T-cell reconstitution after alpha-beta-depleted transplantation in children. Points from the study as a whole: At day 60, the high TCRbeta diversity found in some patients originated from recipient T cells and thymic progenitors that had survived. A year had passed since transplant, and T-cell counts and diversity by then came mostly from newly produced T cells. Several hundred rapidly expanded clones from non-depleted graft cells reportedly supplied alpha-beta T cells about two months post-transplant.

This TCR was recovered from a girl aged 2 to 9 with congenital amegakaryocytic thrombocytopenia, due to receive a stem cell transplant. The sequencing used PBMCs, collected before TCRalphabeta/CD19-depleted stem cell transplant.

CDR3 region: CASSLVTSGSHEQYF. The DNA of the CDR3 is TGTGCCAGCAGCTTAGTGACTAGCGGGAGCCACGAGCAGTACTTC. The chain combines TRBV13 with TRBJ2-7; 12 bases map to TRBD2. The CDR3 totals 15 residues. The germline CDR1 and CDR2 sequences are PRHDT and FYEKMQ (reference sequence). Germline trimming cut 1 base from V and 5 bases from J; bases unmatched to any gene: 3.